The rows below give T cell receptor beta chains drawn from one sample of a study of identifying expanded T cells in peripheral blood. TCRdb keeps only in-frame clones here, not all; method: immunoSEQ multiplex PCR. The sample has about 58,000 clones, over 85% seen once. The specimen sequenced was blood. Receptors were obtained from a person aged 18 to 69 in good health. The CDR3 runs from the conserved cysteine through the conserved F or W. The D gene is left open where the match is weak. Where a row states a size, it is once, few, many or the class of an expanded clone; other rows omit it.

>TRBV19|TRBD1|TRBJ1-2|medium-sized
TGTGCCAGTAGTATAAGGCCGTCCCCTGACAGGGACTATGGCTACACCTTC
CASSIRPSPDRDYGYTF
>TRBV4-1|-|TRBJ1-2|-
TGCGCCAGCAGCCAAGAACAGGCCGCCTATGGCTACACCTTC
CASSQEQAAYGYTF
>TRBV28|-|TRBJ2-1|-
TGTGCCAGCAGATCCTGGGGCGCATACAATGAGCAGTTCTTC
CASRSWGAYNEQFF
>TRBV19|-|TRBJ2-2|-
TGTGCCAGTAATTTGGGGTTCTCCGGGGAGCTGTTTTTT
CASNLGFSGELFF
>TRBV30|-|TRBJ1-6|-
TGTGCCTGGAGTAGTAATTCACCCCTCCACTTT
CAWSSNSPLHF
>TRBV2|-|TRBJ2-2|-
TGTGCCAGCAGTGAATGGGGTCGGGACACCGGGGAGCTGTTTTTT
CASSEWGRDTGELFF
>TRBV6-1|-|TRBJ1-2|-
TGTGCCAGCAGGGCCAGCGGGGGCCACTATGGCTACACCTTC
CASRASGGHYGYTF
>TRBV5-1|TRBD1|TRBJ1-1|-
TGCGCCAGCAGCTTGGAGTCAGGGGGACTTACTGAAGCTTTCTTT
CASSLESGGLTEAFF
>TRBV7-2|TRBD2|TRBJ2-7|-
TGTGCCAGCAGCTCGACGGGACTAGCGGGAGCCGAGCAGTACTTC
CASSSTGLAGAEQYF
>TRBV2|TRBD1|TRBJ2-1|-
TGTGCCAGCAGTGAAGTCAGGACAGGGGCACTTGAGCAGTTCTTC
CASSEVRTGALEQFF
>TRBV27|TRBD1|TRBJ2-1|-
TGTGCCAGCAGTTTATTAGGACAGGGAATTCGAAATGAGCAGTTCTTC
CASSLLGQGIRNEQFF
>TRBV4-3|-|TRBJ2-3|-
TGCGCCAGCAGCCAAGAAGGCATATCTAGCACAGATACGCAGTATTTT
CASSQEGISSTDTQYF
>TRBV4-1|-|TRBJ2-2|-
TGCGCCAGCAGCCAAGTGACCCTTCTAGGTCACGGGGAGCTGTTTTTT
CASSQVTLLGHGELFF
>TRBV19|-|TRBJ2-3|-
TGTGCCAGTAGACGTGCTGGCACAGATACGCAGTATTTT
CASRRAGTDTQYF
>TRBV4-3|-|TRBJ2-7|-
TGCGCCAGCAGCCAAGAGGTTTCGCGGGGGCCCTACGAGCAGTACTTC
CASSQEVSRGPYEQYF
>TRBV9|-|TRBJ1-3|-
TGTGCCAGCAGCGTAGCTGAGGGGACGGGTGGAAACACCATATATTTT
CASSVAEGTGGNTIYF
>TRBV21-1|-|TRBJ2-7|-
TGTGCCAGCAGCAGGGCAGATTCCTACGAGCAGTACTTC
CASSRADSYEQYF
>TRBV19|-|TRBJ2-4|-
TGTGCCAGTAGTCCACCTCTAACCAAAAACATTCAGTACTTC
CASSPPLTKNIQYF
>TRBV4-3|-|TRBJ2-7|-
TGCGCCAGCAGCCATCCCCGGGCCGAGCAGTACTTC
CASSHPRAEQYF
>TRBV28|TRBD2|TRBJ2-1|-
TGTGCCAGCAGAAAACACCTAGCGGGAGAGAGCGAGTTCTTC
CASRKHLAGESEFF
>TRBV7-2|-|TRBJ2-4|-
TGTGCCAGCAGCCCGCCTCTAGCTTTGCGGCAACCTGCCAAAAACATTCAGTACTTC
CASSPPLALRQPAKNIQYF
>TRBV5-4|-|TRBJ1-3|-
TGTGCCAGCAGCTTGGTCCCGGGCTCTGGAAACACCATATATTTT
CASSLVPGSGNTIYF
>TRBV7-2|TRBD2|TRBJ2-5|-
TGTGCCAGCAGCGGGGGAACGTTGGTAGTAGCGGGGGAGGAGACCCAGTACTTC
CASSGGTLVVAGEETQYF
>TRBV29-1|TRBD2|TRBJ2-3|-
TGCAGCGTCCCCGGACTAGCGGGAGGAACAGATACGCAGTATTTT
CSVPGLAGGTDTQYF
>TRBV11-2|TRBD1|TRBJ1-2|-
TGTGCCAGCAGCTTAGGTGGTTGGACAGGGGACGATGGCTACACCTTC
CASSLGGWTGDDGYTF
>TRBV15|-|TRBJ2-3|-
TGTGCCACCAGCAGCGGGTATGCAGATACGCAGTATTTT
CATSSGYADTQYF
>TRBV19|TRBD1|TRBJ1-6|-
TGTGCCAGTAGTAAGGATATAACAGGGGGCGCCATGGTAGTAACCCTCCACTTT
CASSKDITGGAMVVTLHF
>TRBV18|-|TRBJ1-2|-
TGTGCCAGCTCACCACTGGACGGGGGTGGCTACACCTTC
CASSPLDGGGYTF
>TRBV4-2|TRBD1|TRBJ2-7|-
TGTGCCAGCAAAGAGACAGGGGTCTACGAGCAGTACTTC
CASKETGVYEQYF
>TRBV11-2|TRBD2|TRBJ2-1|-
TGTGCCAGCAGCTCAGCCTCCCCTAGCGGGTCCAATGAGCAGTTCTTC
CASSSASPSGSNEQFF
>TRBV7-2|-|TRBJ2-3|once
TGTGCCAGCAGCTTAGTGGGGGGACGCACAGATACGCAGTATTTT
CASSLVGGRTDTQYF
>TRBV7-3|-|TRBJ2-5|-
TGTGCCAGCAGCCTGGCGGCCCAAGAGACCCAGTACTTC
CASSLAAQETQYF
>TRBV7-3|TRBD2|TRBJ2-1|-
TGTGCCAGCAGCACCCGGGCGGGGGGCCCTTACAATGAGCAGTTCTTC
CASSTRAGGPYNEQFF
>TRBV6-5|-|TRBJ2-6|medium-sized
TGTGCCAGCAGTCAGGAGGTAGCTGGGGCCAACGTCCTGACTTTC
CASSQEVAGANVLTF
>TRBV5-4|-|TRBJ2-5|-
TGTGCCAGCAGCTCAATAGGGGAGCAGGGGACCCAGTACTTC
CASSSIGEQGTQYF
>TRBV5-1|-|TRBJ2-7|-
TGCGCCAGCAGCTTGGATGTAGGGCCCCTCGGGCGACATCAGGAGCAGTACTTC
CASSLDVGPLGRHQEQYF
>TRBV19|TRBD2|TRBJ2-1|once
TGTGCCAGTAGTACCCAGCCCGGGGGGGAGTACAATGAGCAGTTCTTC
CASSTQPGGEYNEQFF
>TRBV27|-|TRBJ1-2|-
TGTGCCAGCAGTTGGGATTCTAACTATGGCTACACCTTC
CASSWDSNYGYTF
>TRBV5-1|TRBD2|TRBJ2-5|once
TGCGCCAGCAGCTATTTCGGGGGAGGGGCTCTTGAGACCCAGTACTTC
CASSYFGGGALETQYF